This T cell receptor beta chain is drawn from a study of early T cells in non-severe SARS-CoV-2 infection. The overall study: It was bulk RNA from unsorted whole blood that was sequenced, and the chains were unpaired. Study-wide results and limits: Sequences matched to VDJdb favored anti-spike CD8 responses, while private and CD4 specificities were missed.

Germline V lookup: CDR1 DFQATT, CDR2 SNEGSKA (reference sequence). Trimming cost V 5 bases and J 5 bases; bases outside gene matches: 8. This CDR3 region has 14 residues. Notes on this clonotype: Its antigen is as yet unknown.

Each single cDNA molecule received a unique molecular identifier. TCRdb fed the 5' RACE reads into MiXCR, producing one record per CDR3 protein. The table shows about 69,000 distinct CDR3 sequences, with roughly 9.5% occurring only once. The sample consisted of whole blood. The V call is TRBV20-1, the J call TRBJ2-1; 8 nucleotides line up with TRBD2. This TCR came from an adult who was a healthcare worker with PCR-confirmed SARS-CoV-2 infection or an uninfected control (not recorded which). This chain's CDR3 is CSAESGGANNEQFF. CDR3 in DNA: TGCAGTGCTGAGAGCGGGGGAGCTAACAATGAGCAGTTCTTC.